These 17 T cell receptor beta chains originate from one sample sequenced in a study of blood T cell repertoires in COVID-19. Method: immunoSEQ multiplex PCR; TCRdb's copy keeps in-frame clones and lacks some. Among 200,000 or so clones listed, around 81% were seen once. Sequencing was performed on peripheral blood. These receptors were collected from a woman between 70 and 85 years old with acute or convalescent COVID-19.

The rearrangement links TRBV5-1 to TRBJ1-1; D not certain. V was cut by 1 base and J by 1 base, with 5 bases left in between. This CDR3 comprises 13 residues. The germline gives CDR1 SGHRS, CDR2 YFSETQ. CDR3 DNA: TGCGCCAGCAGCTTGACACAGAACACTGAAGCTTTCTTT. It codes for CASSLTQNTEAFF. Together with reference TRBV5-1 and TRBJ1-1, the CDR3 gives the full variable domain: KAGVTQTPRYLIKTRGQQVTLSCSPISGHRSVSWYQQTPGQGLQFLFEYFSETQRNKGNFPGRFSGRQFSNSRSEMNVSTLELGDSALYLCASSLTQNTEAFFGQGTRLTVV.

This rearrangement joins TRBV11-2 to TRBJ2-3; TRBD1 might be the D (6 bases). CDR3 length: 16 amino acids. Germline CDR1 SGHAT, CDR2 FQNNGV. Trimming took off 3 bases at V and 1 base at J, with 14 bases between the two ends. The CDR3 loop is CASSLSGAGGTDTQYF. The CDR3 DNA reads TGTGCCAGCAGCTTGAGTGGGGCAGGGGGCACAGATACGCAGTATTTT.

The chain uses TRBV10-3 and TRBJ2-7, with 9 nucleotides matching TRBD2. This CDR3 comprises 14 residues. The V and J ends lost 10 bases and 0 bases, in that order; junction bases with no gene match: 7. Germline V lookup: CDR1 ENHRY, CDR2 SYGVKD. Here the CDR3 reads CANSPSGASYEQYF. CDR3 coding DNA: TGTGCCAACTCCCCTAGCGGGGCCTCCTACGAGCAGTACTTC.

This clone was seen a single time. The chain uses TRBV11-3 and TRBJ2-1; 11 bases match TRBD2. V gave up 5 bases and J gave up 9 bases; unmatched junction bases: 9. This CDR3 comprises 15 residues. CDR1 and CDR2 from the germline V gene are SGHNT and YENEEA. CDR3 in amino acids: CASSPTSGNFGEQFF. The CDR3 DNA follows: TGTGCCAGCAGCCCGACTAGCGGGAACTTTGGTGAGCAGTTCTTC.

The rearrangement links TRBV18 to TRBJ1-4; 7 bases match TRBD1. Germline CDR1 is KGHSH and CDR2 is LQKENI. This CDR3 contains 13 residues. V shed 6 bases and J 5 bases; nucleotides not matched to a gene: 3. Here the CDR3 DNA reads TGTGCCAGCTCTACAGGGGTGAATGAAAAACTGTTTTTT. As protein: CASSTGVNEKLFF.

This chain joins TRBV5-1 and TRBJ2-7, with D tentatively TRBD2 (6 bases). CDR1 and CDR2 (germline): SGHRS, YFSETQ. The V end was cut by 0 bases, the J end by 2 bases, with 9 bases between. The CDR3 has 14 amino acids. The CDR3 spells CASSLEAGTYEQYF. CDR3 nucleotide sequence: TGCGCCAGCAGCTTGGAGGCGGGAACCTACGAGCAGTACTTC. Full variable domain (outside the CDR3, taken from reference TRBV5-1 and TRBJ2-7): KAGVTQTPRYLIKTRGQQVTLSCSPISGHRSVSWYQQTPGQGLQFLFEYFSETQRNKGNFPGRFSGRQFSNSRSEMNVSTLELGDSALYLCASSLEAGTYEQYFGPGTRLTVT.

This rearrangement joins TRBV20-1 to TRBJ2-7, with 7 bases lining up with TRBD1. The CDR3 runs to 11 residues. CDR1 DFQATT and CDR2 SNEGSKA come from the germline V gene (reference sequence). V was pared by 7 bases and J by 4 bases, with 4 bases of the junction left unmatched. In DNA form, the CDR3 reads TGCAGTGTAGGGACAGTTTACGAGCAGTACTTC. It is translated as CSVGTVYEQYF.

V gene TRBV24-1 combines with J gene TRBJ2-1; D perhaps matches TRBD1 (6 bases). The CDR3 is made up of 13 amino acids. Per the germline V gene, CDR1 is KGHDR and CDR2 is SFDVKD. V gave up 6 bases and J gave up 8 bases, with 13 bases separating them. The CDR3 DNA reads TGTGCCACCAGTAGTTGGACAGCCGATGAGCAGTTCTTC. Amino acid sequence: CATSSWTADEQFF.

The CDR3 loop reads CASSFSGGTHAFF. The CDR3 DNA follows: TGTGCCAGCAGCTTCTCAGGGGGGACCCATGCTTTCTTT. The V and J genes are TRBV27 and TRBJ1-1; 7 nucleotides line up with TRBD1. Trimming removed 6 bases from V and 11 bases from J; junction bases left unmatched: 12. Germline loops: CDR1 MNHEY, CDR2 SMNVEV (reference sequence). The CDR3 spans 13 residues.

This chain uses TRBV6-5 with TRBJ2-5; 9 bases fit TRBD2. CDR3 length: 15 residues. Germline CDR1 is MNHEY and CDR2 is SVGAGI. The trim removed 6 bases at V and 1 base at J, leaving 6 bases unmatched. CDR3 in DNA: TGTGCCAGCAGAACCCGACTAGCGGTCCAAGAGACCCAGTACTTC. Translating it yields CASRTRLAVQETQYF.

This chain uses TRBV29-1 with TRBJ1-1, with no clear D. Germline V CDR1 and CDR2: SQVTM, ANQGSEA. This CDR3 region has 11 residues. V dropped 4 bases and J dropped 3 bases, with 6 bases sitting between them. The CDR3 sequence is CSVVLYTEAFF. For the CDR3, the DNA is TGCAGCGTTGTCCTATACACTGAAGCTTTCTTT.

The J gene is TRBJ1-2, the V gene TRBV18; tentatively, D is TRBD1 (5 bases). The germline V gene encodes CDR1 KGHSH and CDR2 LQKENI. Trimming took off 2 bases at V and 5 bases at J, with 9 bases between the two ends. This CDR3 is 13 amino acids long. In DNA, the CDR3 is TGTGCCAGCTCACCAGGGGAGGGGTATGGCTACACCTTC. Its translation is CASSPGEGYGYTF. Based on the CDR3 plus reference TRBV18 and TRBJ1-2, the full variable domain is NAGVMQNPRHLVRRRGQEARLRCSPMKGHSHVYWYRQLPEEGLKFMVYLQKENIIDESGMPKERFSAEFPKEGPSILRIQQVVRGDSAAYFCASSPGEGYGYTFGSGTRLTVV.

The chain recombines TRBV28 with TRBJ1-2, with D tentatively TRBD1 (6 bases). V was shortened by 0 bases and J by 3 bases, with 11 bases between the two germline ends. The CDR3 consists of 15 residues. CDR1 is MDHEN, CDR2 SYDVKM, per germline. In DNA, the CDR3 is TGTGCCAGCAGTTTATGGGGGGCATCCGACTATGGCTACACCTTC. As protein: CASSLWGASDYGYTF.

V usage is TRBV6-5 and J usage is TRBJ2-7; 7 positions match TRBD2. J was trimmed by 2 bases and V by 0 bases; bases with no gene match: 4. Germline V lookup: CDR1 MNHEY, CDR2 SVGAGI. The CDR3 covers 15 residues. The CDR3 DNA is TGTGCCAGCAGTTACTCCTACGGGGGGACCTACGAGCAGTACTTC. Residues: CASSYSYGGTYEQYF.

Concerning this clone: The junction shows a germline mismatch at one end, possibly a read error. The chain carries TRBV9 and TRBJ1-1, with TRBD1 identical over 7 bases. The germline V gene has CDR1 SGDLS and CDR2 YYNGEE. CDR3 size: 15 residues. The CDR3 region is CASSRTTGTNTEAFF. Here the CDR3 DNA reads TGTGCCAGCAGCCGAACGACAGGGACGAACACAGAAGCTTTCTTT.

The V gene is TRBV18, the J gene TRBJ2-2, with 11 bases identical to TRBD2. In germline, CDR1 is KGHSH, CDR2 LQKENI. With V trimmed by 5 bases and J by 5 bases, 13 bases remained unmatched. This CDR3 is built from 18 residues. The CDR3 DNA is TGTGCCAGCTCAGCCCCTAGCGGGAGGACGCGAACGACCGGGGAGCTGTTTTTT. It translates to CASSAPSGRTRTTGELFF.

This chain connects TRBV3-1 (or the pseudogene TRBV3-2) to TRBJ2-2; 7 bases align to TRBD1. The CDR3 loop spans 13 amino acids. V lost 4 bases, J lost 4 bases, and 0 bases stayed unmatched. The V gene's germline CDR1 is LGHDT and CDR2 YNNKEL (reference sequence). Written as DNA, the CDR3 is TGTGCCAGCAGCCGACAGGGCACCGGGGAGCTGTTTTTT. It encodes CASSRQGTGELFF.